These T cell receptor beta chains were read from a single sample in a study of cytomegalovirus exposure and HLA in healthy donors. TCRdb keeps only in-frame clones here, not all; method: immunoSEQ multiplex PCR. The repertoire table contains tens of thousands of clones. Sequences were obtained from PBMCs. These receptors were taken from a man aged 40-55 years in good health and CMV-seronegative. Each CDR3 is given without its conserved first and last residue.

j_call | cdr3_length | v_call | cdr3_aa
TRBJ1-4 | 12 | TRBV7-9 | ASSLTSTNEKLF
TRBJ1-2 | 14 | TRBV5-4 | ASSLAGGTQNYGYT
TRBJ1-2 | 12 | TRBV5-1 | ASSLVSANYGYT
TRBJ2-7 | 12 | TRBV6-5 | ASSYNLGLYEQY
TRBJ2-5 | 9 | TRBV29-1 | SVQGLKTQY
TRBJ1-1 | 12 | TRBV5-1 | ASSNGQGNTEAF
TRBJ2-7 | 12 | TRBV11-2 | ASSLAGTSGGKN
TRBJ2-7 | 11 | TRBV5-4 | ASSQRGTYEQY
TRBJ2-3 | 13 | TRBV30 | AWNGLAASTDTQY
TRBJ1-3 | 13 | TRBV6-1 | ASRLHANTGNTIY
TRBJ2-3 | 14 | TRBV13 | ASSVHLAGITDTQY
TRBJ1-1 | 12 | TRBV5-1 | ASSLQGPNTEAF
TRBJ2-3 | 13 | TRBV6-4 | ASSDSAGSLDTQY
TRBJ1-5 | 12 | TRBV7-2 | ASSSRYGSQPQH
TRBJ2-1 | 14 | TRBV28 | ASPPNPESSYNEQF
TRBJ1-1 | 14 | TRBV6-6 | ASTYPTSELNTEAF
TRBJ1-4 | 12 | TRBV4-2 | ASSQDTTNEKLF